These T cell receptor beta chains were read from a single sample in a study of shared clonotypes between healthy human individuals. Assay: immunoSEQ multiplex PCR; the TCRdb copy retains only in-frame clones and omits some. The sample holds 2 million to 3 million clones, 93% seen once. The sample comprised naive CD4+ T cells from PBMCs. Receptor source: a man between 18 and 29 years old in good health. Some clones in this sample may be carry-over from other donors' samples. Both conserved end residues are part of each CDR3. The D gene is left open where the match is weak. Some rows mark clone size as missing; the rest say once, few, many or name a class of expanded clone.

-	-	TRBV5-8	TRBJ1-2	CASSSRGSNYGYTF	TGTGCCAGCAGCTCCAGGGGTTCTAACTATGGCTACACCTTC
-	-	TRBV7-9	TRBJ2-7	CASSPGVYYEQYF	TGTGCCAGCAGCCCCGGGGTTTACTACGAGCAGTACTTC
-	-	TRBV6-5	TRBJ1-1	CASRQTAEAFF	TGTGCCAGCAGACAAACAGCTGAAGCTTTCTTT
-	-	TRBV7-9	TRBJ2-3	CASSLEVGDTQYF	TGTGCCAGCAGCTTAGAGGTGGGAGATACGCAGTATTTT
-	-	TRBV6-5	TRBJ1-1	CASSYSWGKGTEAFF	TGTGCCAGCAGTTACTCGTGGGGGAAGGGCACTGAAGCTTTCTTT
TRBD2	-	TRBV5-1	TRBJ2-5	CASSLGLAGVWETQYF	TGCGCCAGCAGCTTGGGGCTAGCGGGAGTGTGGGAGACCCAGTACTTC
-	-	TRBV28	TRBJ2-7	CASGLGADKAYEQYF	TGTGCCAGCGGTCTAGGGGCGGACAAAGCCTACGAGCAGTACTTC
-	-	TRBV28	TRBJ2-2	CASGTGPNTGELFF	TGTGCCAGCGGGACCGGCCCGAACACCGGGGAGCTGTTTTTT
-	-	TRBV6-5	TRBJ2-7	CASSYSWGTYEQYF	TGTGCCAGCAGTTACTCTTGGGGAACCTACGAGCAGTACTTC
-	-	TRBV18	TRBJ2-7	CASSPLDGQLTYEQYF	TGTGCCAGCTCACCCTTAGACGGACAGCTAACCTACGAGCAGTACTTC
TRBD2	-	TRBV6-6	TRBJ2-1	CASRAGTSGNNEQFF	TGTGCCAGCAGGGCCGGGACTAGCGGGAACAATGAGCAGTTCTTC
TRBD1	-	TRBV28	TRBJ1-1	CASRPRDRANTEAFF	TGTGCCAGCAGGCCCAGGGACAGGGCGAACACTGAAGCTTTCTTT
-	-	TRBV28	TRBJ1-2	CASSLWAGYTF	TGTGCCAGCAGTTTATGGGCCGGCTACACCTTC
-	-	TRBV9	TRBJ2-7	CASSAQGGSLVNEQYF	TGTGCCAGCAGCGCTCAGGGGGGGTCCCTTGTCAACGAGCAGTACTTC
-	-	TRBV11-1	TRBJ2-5	CASSLFKTGQETQYF	TGTGCCAGCAGCTTATTTAAGACAGGCCAAGAGACCCAGTACTTC
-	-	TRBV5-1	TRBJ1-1	CASSFRDTEGGTEAFF	TGCGCCAGCAGCTTCCGGGACACCGAGGGGGGAACTGAAGCTTTCTTT
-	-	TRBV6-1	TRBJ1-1	CASSEEPRDTEAFF	TGTGCCAGCAGTGAAGAGCCCAGAGACACTGAAGCTTTCTTT
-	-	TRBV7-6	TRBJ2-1	CASSLGQLVGYYNEQFF	TGTGCCAGCAGCTTAGGACAGCTGGTGGGCTACTACAATGAGCAGTTCTTC
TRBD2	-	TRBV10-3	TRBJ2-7	CAISGSGLAGDIHEQYF	TGTGCCATCAGTGGGTCTGGATTAGCGGGAGATATCCACGAGCAGTACTTC
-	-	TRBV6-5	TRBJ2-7	CASSPGTRFSYEQYF	TGTGCCAGCAGTCCCGGGACACGGTTCTCCTACGAGCAGTACTTC
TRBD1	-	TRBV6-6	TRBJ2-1	CATLLERTGNEQFF	TGTGCCACCTTACTCGAAAGGACAGGTAATGAGCAGTTCTTC
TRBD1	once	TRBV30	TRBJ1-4	CAWRGTGVAKLFF	TGTGCCTGGAGGGGAACAGGGGTGGCAAAACTGTTTTTT
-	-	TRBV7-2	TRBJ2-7	CASSLLPDSYYEQYF	TGTGCCAGCAGCTTATTGCCGGACAGCTACTACGAGCAGTACTTC
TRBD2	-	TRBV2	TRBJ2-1	CARWGGRKRDEQFF	TGTGCCAGATGGGGCGGGAGAAAGAGGGATGAGCAGTTCTTC
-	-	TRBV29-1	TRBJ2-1	CSASSGLALNEQFF	TGCAGCGCCTCCTCGGGGCTAGCGCTAAATGAGCAGTTCTTC
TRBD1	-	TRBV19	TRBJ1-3	CASTLGQTSGGNTIYF	TGTGCCAGTACCCTGGGACAGACCTCCGGCGGAAACACCATATATTTT
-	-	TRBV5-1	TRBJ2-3	CASSDPQSTDTQYF	TGCGCCAGCAGCGATCCCCAATCCACAGATACGCAGTATTTT
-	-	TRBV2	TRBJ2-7	CASSGNRIGNEQYF	TGTGCCAGCAGCGGGAATCGGATCGGCAACGAGCAGTACTTC
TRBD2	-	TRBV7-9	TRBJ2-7	CASSLGLAGDSYEQYF	TGTGCCAGCAGCCTAGGACTAGCGGGAGACTCCTACGAGCAGTACTTC
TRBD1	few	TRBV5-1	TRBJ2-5	CASSYDREETQYF	TGCGCCAGCAGCTACGACAGGGAAGAGACCCAGTACTTC
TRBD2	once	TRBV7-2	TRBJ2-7	CASTLWDSGTYSYEQYF	TGTGCCAGCACCCTTTGGGATAGCGGGACCTATTCCTACGAGCAGTACTTC